Following are 5 T cell receptor beta chains from one sample sequenced in a study of cytomegalovirus exposure and HLA in healthy donors. Researchers ran the PCR with 60 Vbeta and 13 Jbeta primers. Sequencing used immunoSEQ multiplex PCR; TCRdb keeps in-frame clones, though not all of them. Of 200,000 to 250,000 clones in the sample, roughly 88% were seen once. Source material: PBMCs. Every receptor here comes from a boy aged 2-15 years in good health and CMV-seronegative.

V is TRBV19 and J is TRBJ1-2; maybe TRBD1 (5 bases). Trimming cost V 3 bases and J 0 bases, with 11 bases left between them. Germline V gene lookup returns CDR1 LNHDA and CDR2 SQIVND (reference sequence). CDR3 size: 15 residues. The CDR3 nucleotides are TGTGCCAGTAGTATCCCCCGGGGGGCTAACTATGGCTACACCTTC. Amino acid sequence: CASSIPRGANYGYTF.

V is TRBV5-4 and J is TRBJ1-3; D is perhaps TRBD1 (5 bases). The germline V gene encodes CDR1 SGHNT and CDR2 YYREEE (reference sequence). CDR3 length equals 13 residues. V lost 4 bases, J lost 5 bases, and 10 bases lay in between. The CDR3 region is CASSLDTRNTIYF. CDR3 DNA: TGTGCCAGCAGCCTGGACACAAGAAACACCATATATTTT.

J is TRBJ1-2 and V is TRBV25-1; 8 nucleotides align to TRBD1. This CDR3 has 15 amino acids. J was trimmed by 5 bases and V by 4 bases; bases with no gene match: 9. CDR1 is MGHDK and CDR2 is SYGVNS in the germline V gene. In DNA form, the CDR3 reads TGTGCCAGCAGTGCCCGGACAGGGCGGCGGTATGGCTACACCTTC. Translated: CASSARTGRRYGYTF.

This clone was found a few times. This chain joins TRBV2 and TRBJ2-1; 8 positions match TRBD2. With 5 bases clipped from V and 4 bases from J, the junction kept 7 bases outside the gene matches. The germline V gene encodes CDR1 SNHLY and CDR2 FYNNEI. This CDR3 is built from 15 residues. The CDR3 loop is CASSPMIAGYNEQFF. The DNA for the CDR3 is TGTGCCAGCAGTCCCATGATAGCGGGGTACAATGAGCAGTTCTTC.

The table lists this clone with a few counts. V usage is TRBV6-6 and J usage is TRBJ2-3; 7 bases map to TRBD2. Looked up from germline, CDR1 is MNHNY and CDR2 is SVGAGI (reference sequence). The length of the CDR3 is 15 residues. V shed 5 bases, J shed 5 bases, and the junction held 10 bases outside the gene matches. As DNA, the CDR3 is TGTGCCAGCAGTCCTCTGGGCGGGAGTATAGATACGCAGTATTTT. It specifies CASSPLGGSIDTQYF.